Listed here are 24 T cell receptor beta chains from one sample, sequenced in a study of T cells in Graves' hyperthyroidism and ophthalmopathy. Amplified TCR beta CDR3 regions derived from RNA transcripts. HTBI primers were the set used in a first-round RT-PCR of the TCR CDR3. TCRdb fed the multiplex PCR reads into MiXCR, producing one record per CDR3 protein. The data show 140,000 or so distinct CDR3 sequences, with around 20% seen just once and around 70% held by the top ten. Sequencing was done on a sample of blood. The receptors here all came from a woman between 45 and 60 years old with Graves' hyperthyroidism that later progressed to Graves' ophthalmopathy.

The rearrangement joins TRBV6-1 to TRBJ2-2, with unresolved D. CDR3 length equals 10 residues. V gave up 6 bases and J gave up 6 bases, with 2 bases separating them. The germline CDR1 and CDR2 sequences are MNHNS and SASEGT. The CDR3 loop reads CASRAGELFF. The CDR3 bases are TGTGCCAGCAGGGCCGGGGAGCTGTTTTTT.

The V and J genes are TRBV6-1 and TRBJ2-3, with 12 bases identical to TRBD2. Germline V gene lookup returns CDR1 MNHNS and CDR2 SASEGT. V gave up 3 bases and J gave up 6 bases; unmatched junction bases: 7. The CDR3 consists of 16 residues. CDR3 DNA: TGTGCCAGCAGTGAGGGACTAGCGGGTTCCGGGGATACGCAGTATTTT. This codes for CASSEGLAGSGDTQYF.

About this clonotype itself: A much more abundant neighbour one base away suggests this may be a read error. The chain carries TRBV29-1 and TRBJ1-5; D might be TRBD1 (5 bases). The CDR3 has 13 amino acids. The V and J ends lost 8 bases and 5 bases respectively, with 16 bases between them. Germline V gene data show CDR1 as SQVTM and CDR2 as ANQGSEA. The CDR3 loop is CSIGQGGDQPQHF. The CDR3 nucleotides are TGCAGCATTGGGCAGGGAGGGGATCAGCCCCAGCATTTT.

Only a few counts were recorded for this clonotype. Germline and junction disagree at one end, which may indicate a read error. V usage is TRBV28 and J usage is TRBJ2-5; no reliable D call. CDR3 length: 13 residues. Germline V gene data show CDR1 as MDHEN and CDR2 as SYDVKM. In DNA form, the CDR3 reads TGTGCCAGCAGGCGCGTTAGCCAAGGGACCCAGTACTTC. Protein product: CASRRVSQGTQYF.

The chain recombines TRBV19 with TRBJ1-2; D is unresolved. CDR3 size: 12 residues. In germline, CDR1 is LNHDA, CDR2 SQIVND (reference sequence). Trimming removed 7 bases at V and 2 bases at J, with 8 bases between. CDR3 residues: CASKGENYGYTF. The DNA for the CDR3 is TGTGCCAGTAAGGGTGAAAACTATGGCTACACCTTC.

On this clonotype: With a much larger clone just one base away, this may be a read error. V and J are TRBV5-1 and TRBJ1-1; tentative D call: TRBD1 (6 bases). Germline lookup yields CDR1 SGHRS and CDR2 YFSETQ. With 4 bases removed from V and 3 bases from J, the gap between germline ends came to 13 bases. The CDR3 extends over 14 amino acids. The CDR3 DNA is TGCGCCAGCAGCGCACAGGGTTATGACACTGAAGCTTTCTTT. As protein: CASSAQGYDTEAFF.

The sample holds a few counts of this clonotype. V is TRBV29-1 and J is TRBJ2-7; TRBD2 might be the D (5 bases). CDR3 size: 13 residues. V gave up 3 bases and J gave up 3 bases, with 12 bases separating them. Germline CDR1 is SQVTM and CDR2 is ANQGSEA. CDR3 sequence reads: CSVEMAGFYEQYF. The CDR3 DNA reads as TGCAGCGTTGAGATGGCGGGCTTCTACGAGCAGTACTTC.

This chain joins TRBV2 and TRBJ1-6, with 7 nucleotides matching TRBD1. Per germline, CDR1 SNHLY and CDR2 FYNNEI. Unmatched junction bases numbered 6, after V lost 6 bases and J lost 10 bases. The CDR3 length is 13 residues. The CDR3 here is CASSGQDPSPLHF. The CDR3 nucleotides are TGTGCCAGCAGCGGACAGGACCCATCACCCCTCCACTTT. The complete variable domain, with remaining parts taken from reference TRBV2 and TRBJ1-6, reads EPEVTQTPSHQVTQMGQEVILRCVPISNHLYFYWYRQILGQKVEFLVSFYNNEISEKSEIFDDQFSVERPDGSNFTLKIRSTKLEDSAMYFCASSGQDPSPLHFGNGTRLTVT.

This clonotype was seen many times. V is TRBV7-9 and J is TRBJ2-7, with a tentative D call TRBD2 (6 bases). This CDR3 region has 16 residues. Trimming pared 1 base from V and 0 bases from J, leaving 13 bases between. Germline V lookup: CDR1 SEHNR, CDR2 FQNEAQ (reference sequence). The CDR3 loop reads CASSLGPGLSSYEQYF. The CDR3 DNA is TGTGCCAGCAGCTTAGGCCCAGGACTATCCTCCTACGAGCAGTACTTC.

The table lists this clonotype with many counts. This chain connects TRBV20-1 to TRBJ2-7; the match to TRBD1 covers 9 bases. This CDR3 is 13 amino acids long. The germline V gene has CDR1 DFQATT and CDR2 SNEGSKA (reference sequence). The trim removed 4 bases at V and 4 bases at J, leaving 5 bases unmatched. As DNA, the CDR3 is TGCAGTGCTAAGGAGGACAGGGGTTACGAGCAGTACTTC. Translated, it gives CSAKEDRGYEQYF.

This clonotype appeared many times. V is TRBV2 and J is TRBJ1-2; D is perhaps TRBD1 (5 bases). There are 15 residues in the CDR3. V was pared by 8 bases and J by 4 bases, with 20 bases between. Germline values: CDR1 SNHLY, CDR2 FYNNEI. The CDR3 DNA reads as TGTGCCAGCCGGCCCGGGGCCTCGGATGGCTATGGCTACACCTTC. Encoded protein: CASRPGASDGYGYTF.

In this sample, this clonotype turned up many times. This chain connects TRBV6-1 to TRBJ2-7; TRBD2 agrees at 13 bases. V trimming: 8 bases; J trimming: 4 bases; junction bases outside the gene matches: 2. The CDR3 covers 13 residues. Germline V lookup: CDR1 MNHNS, CDR2 SASEGT. CDR3 protein: CASGTSGVYEQYF. The CDR3, as DNA: TGTGCCAGCGGGACTAGCGGGGTTTACGAGCAGTACTTC.

V usage is TRBV28 and J usage is TRBJ1-1; the match to TRBD1 covers 8 bases. The junction had 3 bases not matched to a gene; V was cut back by 6 bases and J by 0 bases. CDR1 and CDR2 from the germline V gene are MDHEN and SYDVKM. This CDR3 spans 14 amino acids. For the CDR3, the DNA is TGTGCCAGCAGCGACAGGGGCTTGAACACTGAAGCTTTCTTT. Translating it yields CASSDRGLNTEAFF. The whole variable domain, filled in from reference TRBV28 and TRBJ1-1, reads DVKVTQSSRYLVKRTGEKVFLECVQDMDHENMFWYRQDPGLGLRLIYFSYDVKMKEKGDIPEGYSVSREKKERFSLILESASTNQTSMYLCASSDRGLNTEAFFGQGTRLTVV.

To note about this clonotype: Possible read error: a much larger clone is one base away. The rearrangement joins TRBV7-9 to TRBJ1-2; a possible D gene is TRBD1 (6 bases). Trimming pared 5 bases from V and 3 bases from J, leaving 13 bases between. There are 14 residues in the CDR3. Germline loops: CDR1 SEHNR, CDR2 FQNEAQ (reference sequence). CDR3 bases: TGTGCCAGCAGCCCGGGGGCAGGAGACTATGGCTACACCTTC. It codes for CASSPGAGDYGYTF.

This clonotype was observed many times. This sequence joins TRBV2 and TRBJ2-2, with a weak D call TRBD2 (7 bases). CDR3 length: 14 amino acids. CDR1 is SNHLY and CDR2 is FYNNEI in the germline V gene. Trimming took 8 bases from V and 1 from J, leaving 11 bases between them. CDR3 protein: CASGGGGNTGELFF. CDR3 nucleotides: TGTGCCAGCGGAGGGGGGGGGAACACCGGGGAGCTGTTTTTT.

The sample holds many counts of this clonotype. The chain uses TRBV20-1 and TRBJ2-1, with 9 bases aligning to TRBD2. V trimming: 6 bases; J trimming: 9 bases; junction bases outside the gene matches: 12. The germline CDR1 and CDR2 sequences are DFQATT and SNEGSKA (reference sequence). This CDR3 contains 14 residues. CDR3 in DNA: TGCAGTGCCCCGCGGCGGGAGGGCCCGGGTGAGCAGTTCTTC. Protein product: CSAPRREGPGEQFF.

The rearrangement links TRBV3-1 to TRBJ1-1; 9 bases match TRBD1. The CDR3 length is 15 residues. Germline trimming cut 4 bases from V and 5 bases from J; bases unmatched to any gene: 8. CDR1 is LGHDT, CDR2 YNNKEL, per germline (reference sequence). Written as DNA, the CDR3 is TGTGCCAGCAGCCTTTCGGGGACAGGGAGGACTGAAGCTTTCTTT. As protein: CASSLSGTGRTEAFF.

Ten or more counts support this clonotype. The V gene is TRBV12-3 or TRBV12-4, the J gene TRBJ2-5, with a weak D call TRBD2 (6 bases). The CDR3 loop spans 12 amino acids. Trimming shortened V by 8 bases and J by 5 bases, and 12 bases separated the two germline ends. The CDR3 reads CASGGSSETQYF. The CDR3 DNA sequence: TGTGCCAGCGGAGGGAGTTCGGAGACCCAGTACTTC.

This clonotype appeared a few times. The V and J genes are TRBV29-1 and TRBJ1-4, with 7 bases identical to TRBD1. This CDR3 has 14 residues. Looked up from germline, CDR1 is SQVTM and CDR2 is ANQGSEA. V shed 7 bases and J 0 bases; nucleotides not matched to a gene: 5. In nucleotides, the CDR3 is TGCAGCGCCACAGGGGCTTCAACTAATGAAAAACTGTTTTTT. It translates to CSATGASTNEKLFF. The entire variable domain, with the rest obtained from reference TRBV29-1 and TRBJ1-4, is as follows: SAVISQKPSRDICQRGTSLTIQCQVDSQVTMMFWYRQQPGQSLTLIATANQGSEATYESGFVIDKFPISRPNLTFSTLTVSNMSPEDSSIYLCSATGASTNEKLFFGSGTQLSVL.

This clonotype was found many times. CDR3 DNA: TGCGCCAGCAGCTTGGGCGGGGGCGCATGGACAGATACGCAGTATTTT. Translated: CASSLGGGAWTDTQYF. The V gene is TRBV5-1, the J gene TRBJ2-3; tentative D call: TRBD2 (7 bases). Trimming stripped 0 bases from V and 3 bases from J, with 14 bases between. Germline V lookup: CDR1 SGHRS, CDR2 YFSETQ. The CDR3 totals 16 residues.

CDR3 DNA: TGCAGCGCCCCCGGGCAGGGAACCGGGGAGCTGTTTTTT. Protein sequence: CSAPGQGTGELFF. The V gene is TRBV29-1, the J gene TRBJ2-2, with D possibly matching TRBD1 (5 bases). V was pared by 7 bases and J by 5 bases, with 14 bases between. CDR1 is SQVTM and CDR2 is ANQGSEA in the germline V gene. The CDR3 runs 13 residues.

This clonotype occurred many times. The chain carries TRBV30 and TRBJ2-7; D uncertain. The CDR3 covers 16 residues. The V and J ends lost 2 bases and 2 bases respectively, with 19 bases between them. CDR1 is GTSNPN and CDR2 is SVGIG in the germline V gene (reference sequence). As DNA, the CDR3 is TGTGCCTGGAGTCCTAGGATAGGGCCCTTTACCTACGAGCAGTACTTC. The encoded protein is CAWSPRIGPFTYEQYF.

The table lists this clonotype with many counts. The gene calls are TRBV19 and TRBJ2-2; D remains ambiguous. Germline assignment: CDR1 LNHDA and CDR2 SQIVND (reference sequence). V was clipped by 8 bases and J by 0 bases, with 10 bases between them. This CDR3 is 14 amino acids long. The CDR3 DNA follows: TGTGCCAGTTCTTGGGCAACGAACACCGGGGAGCTGTTTTTT. This translates into CASSWATNTGELFF.

This clonotype was detected many times. This sequence joins TRBV28 and TRBJ1-5; the D is unclear. CDR3 length: 11 residues. Trimming shortened V by 8 bases and J by 4 bases, and 6 bases separated the two germline ends. Germline V gene lookup returns CDR1 MDHEN and CDR2 SYDVKM. CDR3 DNA sequence: TGTGCCAGCGGTCGTAATCAGCCCCAGCATTTT. It translates to CASGRNQPQHF. Using reference TRBV28 and TRBJ1-5 for the parts outside the CDR3, the full variable domain is DVKVTQSSRYLVKRTGEKVFLECVQDMDHENMFWYRQDPGLGLRLIYFSYDVKMKEKGDIPEGYSVSREKKERFSLILESASTNQTSMYLCASGRNQPQHFGDGTRLSIL.